The clone carrying this TCR beta chain was recorded at least ten times. Antigen unknown. The sample is drawn from a study of human T cells and chemical hapten exposure. Study information: Patients were given diphenylcyclopropenone on the scalp weekly across the roughly 24-week study.

Time point here: patch test 1, 2 weeks after DPC sensitization. Indicated treatment: therapeutic diphenylcyclopropenone sensitization with weekly scalp DPC. Before extraction, the whole blood was not fractionated, and total RNA was taken from it. TCRdb redid the calling of the RACE reads with MiXCR, one entry per CDR3 protein. The sample contains approximately 350,000 distinct CDR3 sequences, roughly 6.9% of which appear only once. From germline, CDR1 is MNHNS and CDR2 SASEGT. V was trimmed by 6 bases and J by 8 bases, leaving 15 bases between them. This CDR3 comprises 13 residues. Notes on the study in general: No change in TCRs above 1 in 1000 frequency was produced by DPC sensitization.

The sequences come from whole blood, collected in connection with sensitization to the hapten diphenylcyclopropenone (DPC). The sequence derives from a woman under 30 with alopecia areata. Some clones in this sample may be carry-over from other donors' samples. V gene TRBV6-1 combines with J gene TRBJ2-3, with a weak D call TRBD1 (7 bases). The CDR3: CASSPRGAGTQYF. Here the CDR3 DNA reads TGTGCCAGCAGCCCCAGGGGGGCCGGTACGCAGTATTTT.